This T cell receptor beta chain was documented in a study of blood T cell repertoires in COVID-19 (TCRdb year 2020). Regarding the complete study: Collaborator samples came from the United States, Italy and Spain and covered acute and convalescent phases of COVID-19. The dataset comprised deeply sampled blood TCRbeta repertoires from subjects exposed to, actively infected with, or recovered from COVID-19. The samples were drawn from the first 160 participants of the ongoing ImmuneRACE study and from more than 1,000 subjects provided by 6 global collaborators. Where available, HLA class I and class II types were obtained from metadata supplied by the sample provider rather than from assay-based typing. The prospective study material was composed of cDNA or gDNA derived from T cells, B-cell-depleted T cells, or PBMCs. Nearly every sample came with metadata listing a de-identified subject ID, COVID-19 status, age in years and sex. A freely available public database, intended as a resource for researchers studying the immune response to SARS-CoV-2, is where the repertoires were released.

In this sample, this clone turned up once. It has no known antigen specificity. Base qualities were left out, and no much larger clone turns up one base away. General conclusions and limits of the study: Clinical and demographic metadata were provided uncurated, with the amount varying by source and participant.

CDR1 is given as SEHNR and CDR2 as FQNEAQ, both from the germline V gene (reference sequence). The CDR3 numbers 16 residues from cysteine through phenylalanine. Here the CDR3 DNA is all that survives: 48 bases in frame from base 1. V is cut back by 5 bases and J by 3 bases, with 13 bases in the junction unmatched. Collaborating institutions collected whole blood in K2EDTA tubes following their own protocols. For TCRbeta analysis, collaborators shipped samples as frozen whole blood, isolated PBMCs, or DNA extracted from either of those sample types. The immunoSEQ Assay, a bias-controlled multiplex PCR, was used to amplify TCRbeta CDR3 regions from genomic DNA. The paper's data handling went like this. The number of nucleated cells in each sample was estimated from the amplification of reference gene primers within the assay. To quantify the absolute abundance of each unique TCRbeta CDR3 rearrangement, sequence reads were collapsed and filtered. For each sample, productive Simpson clonality was calculated as the square root of Simpson's diversity index over productive rearrangements. The table comes from immuneACCESS by way of TCRdb, which keeps in-frame sequences with V and J called. Part of the clones is missing from these tables; in studies checked, under half for an unresolved V gene and the rest for unknown reasons. That table supplies the V and J calls and clone size; D and trimming were determined from the DNA. The table for this sample lists approximately 210,000 clones; 88% of them were counted only once. In total, the top ten clones hold about 1.7% of the sample.

The sequenced material came from peripheral blood. The source of this sequence is a man aged 65 to 79 with acute or convalescent COVID-19. The sequence links TRBV7-9 to TRBJ2-7; TRBD2 agrees with 7 junctional bases. The CDR3 reads as follows: CASSPLGRLAIYEQYF. The sequenced DNA: TGTGCCAGCAGCCCTCTCGGGAGACTAGCTATCTACGAGCAGTACTTC.